One sample yielded the 29 T cell receptor beta chains listed below, sequenced in a study of cytomegalovirus exposure and HLA in healthy donors. TCRdb's table, derived via immunoSEQ multiplex PCR, lists solely in-frame clones and lacks some. This sample yields approximately 160,000 clones, of which under 90% are seen a single time; approximately 10% belongs to the top ten. The specimen sequenced was PBMCs. The receptors shown here come from a woman aged 18-35 years in good health and CMV-seropositive.

The genes are TRBV19 and TRBJ2-7, with D possibly TRBD2 on 5 matching bases. The CDR3 covers 16 residues. Germline V gene sequence: CDR1 LNHDA, CDR2 SQIVND (reference sequence). V was shortened by 2 bases and J by 3 bases, with 17 bases between the two germline ends. Here the CDR3 reads CASSIFSPSGLYEQYF. Here the CDR3 DNA reads TGTGCCAGTAGTATATTTTCCCCCAGCGGTCTCTACGAGCAGTACTTC.

V gene TRBV5-6 combines with J gene TRBJ2-7, with 8 nucleotides matching TRBD1. Germline loops: CDR1 SGHDT, CDR2 YYEEEE. The V segment lost 2 bases and the J segment 4 bases; nucleotides outside the gene matches: 8. The CDR3 contains 15 residues. The CDR3 here is CASSLPGQAKYEQYF. In DNA form, the CDR3 reads TGTGCCAGCAGCTTACCGGGACAGGCTAAATACGAGCAGTACTTC. The variable domain in full, completed from reference TRBV5-6 and TRBJ2-7, reads DAGVTQSPTHLIKTRGQQVTLRCSPKSGHDTVSWYQQALGQGPQFIFQYYEEEERQRGNFPDRFSGHQFPNYSSELNVNALLLGDSALYLCASSLPGQAKYEQYFGPGTRLTVT.

The chain is built from TRBV5-1 and TRBJ2-7; 8 positions agree with TRBD1. The trim removed 0 bases at V and 4 bases at J, leaving 6 bases unmatched. Germline V lookup: CDR1 SGHRS, CDR2 YFSETQ. The CDR3 loop spans 15 amino acids. CDR3 in DNA: TGCGCCAGCAGCTTGGCCGACAGGGGTATTTACGAGCAGTACTTC. Protein product: CASSLADRGIYEQYF.

This sequence joins TRBV9 and TRBJ2-7, with 11 bases identical to TRBD2. CDR1 is SGDLS, CDR2 YYNGEE, per germline. The ends lost 3 bases at V and 2 bases at J; junction bases unmatched: 7. This CDR3 contains 16 residues. The chain's CDR3 is CASSAERLAGTYEQYF. CDR3 coding DNA: TGTGCCAGCAGCGCAGAAAGACTAGCGGGGACCTACGAGCAGTACTTC.

This chain connects TRBV5-4 to TRBJ1-1; 10 bases fit TRBD1. This CDR3 has 16 amino acids. The V gene's germline CDR1 is SGHNT and CDR2 YYREEE (reference sequence). J was trimmed by 0 bases and V by 4 bases; bases with no gene match: 6. CDR3 sequence reads: CASSAGQGMVNTEAFF. CDR3 nucleotides: TGTGCCAGCAGCGCGGGACAGGGGATGGTGAACACTGAAGCTTTCTTT.

The rearrangement links TRBV10-3 to TRBJ1-2, with a tentative D call TRBD1 (5 bases). The germline V and J ends were trimmed by 2 bases and 8 bases, with 18 bases remaining between them. The length of the CDR3 is 15 residues. Germline CDR1 reads ENHRY; CDR2 reads SYGVKD. CDR3 DNA sequence: TGTGCCATCAGTGAGGGACACCAGGGCGCGGGGGGCTACACCTTC. Its protein product is CAISEGHQGAGGYTF.

V and J are TRBV5-5 and TRBJ2-1; TRBD2 agrees at 7 bases. The CDR3 has 14 amino acids. With V trimmed by 3 bases and J by 7 bases, 7 bases remained unmatched. Germline V gives CDR1 SGHKS, CDR2 YYEKEE (reference sequence). CDR3 in amino acids: CASSSRLAANEQFF. In DNA, the CDR3 is TGTGCCAGCAGCTCCAGACTAGCCGCTAATGAGCAGTTCTTC.

This clone was seen a single time. This rearrangement joins TRBV14 to TRBJ2-1; the match to TRBD2 covers 12 bases. This CDR3 contains 13 residues. Losses at the gene ends were 8 bases for V and 6 bases for J; bases not matched to a gene: 2. Germline assignment: CDR1 SGHDN and CDR2 FVKESK. CDR3 coding DNA: TGTGCCAGCGGACTAGCGGGACCCAATGAGCAGTTCTTC. Protein sequence: CASGLAGPNEQFF.

The chain uses TRBV30 and TRBJ2-7, with TRBD1 matching over 11 bases. The CDR3 is 14 residues long. Trimming took 0 bases from V and 5 from J; bases not matched to a gene: 3. The germline gives CDR1 GTSNPN, CDR2 SVGIG (reference sequence). The DNA for the CDR3 is TGTGCCTGGAGTGTGGGACAGGGGGGTCACGAGCAGTACTTC. This gives the protein CAWSVGQGGHEQYF.

This chain joins TRBV7-6 and TRBJ2-3, with D possibly TRBD2 on 7 matching bases. Germline CDR1 is SGHVS and CDR2 is FNYEAQ. V was clipped by 4 bases and J by 4 bases, with 9 bases between them. The CDR3 spans 13 residues. The CDR3 sequence is CASSWGGPDTQYF. DNA for the CDR3: TGTGCCAGCAGCTGGGGGGGCCCAGATACGCAGTATTTT.

The CDR3 loop reads CASRILSSYEQYF. CDR3 coding DNA: TGTGCCAGCAGAATTTTGAGCTCCTACGAGCAGTACTTC. The rearrangement links TRBV5-6 to TRBJ2-7; D call uncertain. V lost 5 bases, J lost 0 bases, and 9 bases lay in between. Germline CDR1 is SGHDT and CDR2 is YYEEEE. CDR3 length: 13 residues.

The J gene is TRBJ2-3, the V gene TRBV5-1; 14 bases are shared with TRBD2. The germline CDR1 and CDR2 sequences are SGHRS and YFSETQ. The V gene end was trimmed by 4 bases and the J gene end by 6 bases; junction bases not matched to a gene: 7. This CDR3 is built from 16 residues. The CDR3 region has the DNA TGCGCCAGCAGCCAACGACTAGCGGGAGGGGTGGATACGCAGTATTTT. Translating it yields CASSQRLAGGVDTQYF.

CDR3 sequence (DNA): TGTGCCAGCTCACCAACCAGGACATCCTCCCGGAACAATGAGCAGTTCTTC. This gives the protein CASSPTRTSSRNNEQFF. The V gene is TRBV18, the J gene TRBJ2-1, with a weak D call TRBD1 (5 bases). This CDR3 is built from 17 residues. Trimming took off 2 bases at V and 5 bases at J, with 19 bases between the two ends. Germline V lookup: CDR1 KGHSH, CDR2 LQKENI.

The V and J genes are TRBV6-7 and TRBJ1-4, with a possible D match to TRBD1 (6 bases). TRBV6-7 is reported as an ORF; its role is uncertain. This CDR3 has 17 residues. V gave up 0 bases and J gave up 10 bases, with 21 bases separating them. DNA for the CDR3: TGTGCCAGCAGTTACTCGGTCCTGGGGGCAGAAGCTGGAAAACTGTTTTTT. It encodes CASSYSVLGAEAGKLFF.

The chain uses TRBV7-6 and TRBJ2-1; D might be TRBD1 (5 bases). V dropped 1 base and J dropped 0 bases, with 13 bases sitting between them. The length of the CDR3 is 17 residues. Germline CDR1 SGHVS, CDR2 FNYEAQ. CDR3 sequence (DNA): TGTGCCAGCAGCTTAGTAAGGGGTCCTTCCTCCTACAATGAGCAGTTCTTC. Amino acid sequence: CASSLVRGPSSYNEQFF.

The gene calls are TRBV10-3 and TRBJ2-7; 10 bases map to TRBD2. The V segment lost 3 bases and the J segment 4 bases; nucleotides outside the gene matches: 12. Per germline, CDR1 ENHRY and CDR2 SYGVKD. The CDR3 spans 17 residues. This chain's CDR3 is CAISEMNLAGGLYEQYF. As DNA, the CDR3 is TGTGCCATCAGTGAAATGAATTTAGCGGGAGGCTTATACGAGCAGTACTTC.

V gene TRBV15 combines with J gene TRBJ2-2; 12 nucleotides align to TRBD1. V lost 2 bases to trimming and J lost 6 bases; unmatched junction nucleotides: 7. This CDR3 has 17 residues. Germline V gives CDR1 LNHNV, CDR2 YYDKDF (reference sequence). Here the CDR3 reads CATSRSPGQGASGELFF. The CDR3 region has the DNA TGTGCCACCAGCAGATCCCCGGGACAGGGGGCTTCCGGGGAGCTGTTTTTT.

The chain is built from TRBV28 and TRBJ2-7, with 8 bases that match TRBD2. The CDR3 totals 15 residues. The trim removed 1 base at V and 3 bases at J, leaving 5 bases unmatched. Germline values: CDR1 MDHEN, CDR2 SYDVKM. The CDR3, as DNA: TGTGCCAGCAGTTTATTTAGCGGGGCCCTCTACGAGCAGTACTTC. Protein sequence: CASSLFSGALYEQYF.

The chain couples TRBV27 to TRBJ2-3; the match to TRBD2 covers 10 bases. The V and J ends lost 2 bases and 0 bases, in that order; junction bases with no gene match: 8. The V gene's germline CDR1 is MNHEY and CDR2 SMNVEV (reference sequence). This CDR3 is 18 amino acids long. The CDR3 loop reads CASSLRPLAGFSTDTQYF. The CDR3 bases are TGTGCCAGCAGTTTAAGGCCACTAGCGGGGTTTAGCACAGATACGCAGTATTTT.

This clone was detected a few times. The CDR3 is CASRDVGGETQYF. The CDR3 coding sequence is TGTGCCAGCCGGGACGTCGGGGGAGAGACCCAGTACTTC. This chain joins TRBV19 and TRBJ2-5, with a tentative D call TRBD2 (6 bases). The CDR3 spans 13 residues. From germline, CDR1 is LNHDA and CDR2 SQIVND (reference sequence). Trimming shortened V by 9 bases and J by 4 bases, and 15 bases separated the two germline ends.

The rearrangement links TRBV7-2 to TRBJ1-2; 9 positions agree with TRBD1. The CDR3 spans 14 residues. Losses at the gene ends were 5 bases for V and 8 bases for J; bases not matched to a gene: 9. CDR1 is SGHTA and CDR2 is FQGNSA in the germline V gene. The chain's CDR3 is CASSLGQGLWGYTF. CDR3 bases: TGTGCCAGCAGCCTGGGACAGGGTCTTTGGGGCTACACCTTC.

CDR3 sequence reads: CASSLARNTEAFF. The CDR3 DNA follows: TGTGCCAGCAGCTTGGCCAGGAACACTGAAGCTTTCTTT. The gene calls are TRBV5-4 and TRBJ1-1; D gene uncertain. In germline, CDR1 is SGHNT, CDR2 YYREEE (reference sequence). This CDR3 has 13 residues. The ends were cut back, 0 bases at V and 1 base at J, with 4 bases in the middle.

The chain couples TRBV10-3 to TRBJ1-4; 9 nucleotides agree with TRBD1. The CDR3 runs to 15 residues. Trimming removed 10 bases from V and 8 bases from J; junction bases left unmatched: 14. Germline CDR1 ENHRY, CDR2 SYGVKD. The chain's CDR3 is CATKPLGQGYEKLFF. The CDR3 coding sequence is TGTGCCACCAAACCCTTAGGACAGGGGTACGAAAAACTGTTTTTT.

This chain joins TRBV6-4 and TRBJ1-5; a possible D gene is TRBD1 (6 bases). The CDR3 loop spans 14 amino acids. CDR1 and CDR2 from the germline V gene are MRHNA and SNTAGT. Trimming took off 3 bases at V and 3 bases at J, with 9 bases between the two ends. The CDR3 bases are TGTGCCAGCAGTGATACAGGGTCCAATCAGCCCCAGCATTTT. As protein: CASSDTGSNQPQHF.

The genes are TRBV4-1 and TRBJ2-2; 13 nucleotides agree with TRBD2. V trimming: 4 bases; J trimming: 5 bases; junction bases outside the gene matches: 1. CDR1 is MGHRA and CDR2 is YSYEKL in the germline V gene. CDR3 length: 15 amino acids. This CDR3 reads CASSRGLAGTGELFF. CDR3 in DNA: TGCGCCAGCAGCCGGGGACTAGCGGGGACCGGGGAGCTGTTTTTT.

J is TRBJ1-1 and V is TRBV9; D call uncertain. Germline V lookup: CDR1 SGDLS, CDR2 YYNGEE. The CDR3 consists of 14 residues. Trimming left V 3 bases short and J 3 bases short, with 12 bases between. The CDR3 sequence is CASSDPNLDTEAFF. The DNA of the CDR3 is TGTGCCAGCAGCGACCCTAACTTGGACACTGAAGCTTTCTTT. The full variable domain, with the rest looked up from reference TRBV9 and TRBJ1-1, is DSGVTQTPKHLITATGQRVTLRCSPRSGDLSVYWYQQSLDQGLQFLIQYYNGEERAKGNILERFSAQQFPDLHSELNLSSLELGDSALYFCASSDPNLDTEAFFGQGTRLTVV.

The chain recombines TRBV15 with TRBJ2-2; 10 bases fit TRBD1. With V trimmed by 8 bases and J by 6 bases, 6 bases remained unmatched. The CDR3 loop spans 14 amino acids. The germline CDR1 and CDR2 sequences are LNHNV and YYDKDF (reference sequence). The CDR3 bases are TGTGCCACCGAGGGACAGGGGTACCCCGGGGAGCTGTTTTTT. Its protein is CATEGQGYPGELFF.

The rearrangement joins TRBV19 to TRBJ2-5; the D is unclear. Germline CDR1 reads LNHDA; CDR2 reads SQIVND (reference sequence). The CDR3 spans 11 residues. Trimming cost V 4 bases and J 4 bases, with 4 bases left between them. The CDR3 here is CASSTRETQYF. In DNA, the CDR3 is TGTGCCAGTAGTACGCGAGAGACCCAGTACTTC.

This chain uses TRBV11-1 with TRBJ2-7; D is possibly TRBD2 (6 bases). The length of the CDR3 is 15 residues. Trimming took off 1 base at V and 3 bases at J, with 13 bases between the two ends. Germline lookup yields CDR1 SGHAT and CDR2 FQDESV (reference sequence). DNA of the CDR3: TGTGCCAGCAGCTTAGAAAGGCGGGACGTCTACGAGCAGTACTTC. This codes for CASSLERRDVYEQYF.